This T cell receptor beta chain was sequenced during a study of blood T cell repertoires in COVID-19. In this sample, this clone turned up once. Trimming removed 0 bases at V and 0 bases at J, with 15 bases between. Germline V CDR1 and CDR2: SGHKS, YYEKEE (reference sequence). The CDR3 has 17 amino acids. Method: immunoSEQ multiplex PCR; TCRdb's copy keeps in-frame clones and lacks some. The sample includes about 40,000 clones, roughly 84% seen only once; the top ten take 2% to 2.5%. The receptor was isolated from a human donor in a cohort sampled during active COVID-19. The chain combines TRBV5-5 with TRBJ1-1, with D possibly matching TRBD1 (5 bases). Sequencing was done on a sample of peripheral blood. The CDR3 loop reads CASSLGQRGIMNTEAFF. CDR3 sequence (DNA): TGTGCCAGCAGCTTGGGACAGCGCGGTATCATGAACACTGAAGCTTTCTTT.